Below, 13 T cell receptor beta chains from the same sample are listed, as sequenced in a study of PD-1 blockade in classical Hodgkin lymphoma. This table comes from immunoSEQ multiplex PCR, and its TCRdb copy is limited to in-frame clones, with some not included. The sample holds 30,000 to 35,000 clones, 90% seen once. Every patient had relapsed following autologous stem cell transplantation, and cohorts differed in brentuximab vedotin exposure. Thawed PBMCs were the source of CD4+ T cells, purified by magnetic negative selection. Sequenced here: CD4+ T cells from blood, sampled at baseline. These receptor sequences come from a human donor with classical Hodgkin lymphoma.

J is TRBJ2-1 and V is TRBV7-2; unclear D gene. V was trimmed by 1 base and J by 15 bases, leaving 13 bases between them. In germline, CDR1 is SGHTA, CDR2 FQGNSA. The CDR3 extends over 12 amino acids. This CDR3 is CASSLDPMVRFF. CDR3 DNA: TGTGCCAGCAGCTTAGACCCCATGGTGCGGTTCTTC.

The CDR3, as DNA: TGTGCCAGCAGTGACCACTTCGGGACAGGGGCGGTTGGTGAGCAGTTCTTC. Amino acid sequence: CASSDHFGTGAVGEQFF. V is TRBV6-1 and J is TRBJ2-1, with TRBD1 matching over 10 bases. The CDR3 has 17 residues. V trimming: 3 bases; J trimming: 9 bases; junction bases outside the gene matches: 14. Germline loops: CDR1 MNHNS, CDR2 SASEGT.

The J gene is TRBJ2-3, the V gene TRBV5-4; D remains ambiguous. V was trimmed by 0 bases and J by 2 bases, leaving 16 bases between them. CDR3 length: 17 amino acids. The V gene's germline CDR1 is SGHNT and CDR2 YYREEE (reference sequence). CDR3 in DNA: TGTGCCAGCAGCTTGGAGGTTTGGGCAGACGTCACAGATACGCAGTATTTT. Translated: CASSLEVWADVTDTQYF.

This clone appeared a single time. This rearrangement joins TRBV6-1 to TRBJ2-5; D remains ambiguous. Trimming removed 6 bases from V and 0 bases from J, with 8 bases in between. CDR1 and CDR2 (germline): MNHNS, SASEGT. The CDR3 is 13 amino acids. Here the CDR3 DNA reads TGTGCCAGCAGCCACCAGTACCAAGAGACCCAGTACTTC. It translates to CASSHQYQETQYF.

The CDR3 bases are TGTGCCAGCAGCCTGGGAGGGGGAGGACAGGGGTACGACGAGCAGTACTTC. As protein: CASSLGGGGQGYDEQYF. The genes are TRBV7-9 and TRBJ2-7; 9 nucleotides line up with TRBD1. Germline CDR1 SEHNR, CDR2 FQNEAQ (reference sequence). The CDR3 contains 17 residues. Trimming cost V 5 bases and J 5 bases; bases outside gene matches: 16.

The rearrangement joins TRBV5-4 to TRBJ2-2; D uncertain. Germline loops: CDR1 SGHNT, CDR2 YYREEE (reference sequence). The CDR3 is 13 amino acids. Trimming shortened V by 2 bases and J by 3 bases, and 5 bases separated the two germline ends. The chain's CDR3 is CASSLDYTGELFF. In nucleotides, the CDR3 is TGTGCCAGCAGCTTAGACTACACCGGGGAGCTGTTTTTT. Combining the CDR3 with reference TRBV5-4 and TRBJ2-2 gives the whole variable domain ETGVTQSPTHLIKTRGQQVTLRCSSQSGHNTVSWYQQALGQGPQFIFQYYREEENGRGNFPPRFSGLQFPNYSSELNVNALELDDSALYLCASSLDYTGELFFGEGSRLTVL.

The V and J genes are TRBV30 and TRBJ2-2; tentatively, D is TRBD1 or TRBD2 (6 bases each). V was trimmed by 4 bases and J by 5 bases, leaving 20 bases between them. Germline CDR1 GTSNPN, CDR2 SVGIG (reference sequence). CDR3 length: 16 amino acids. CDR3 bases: TGTGCCTGGAACGGGTTGGGGGGCGTAGGAACCGGGGAGCTGTTTTTT. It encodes CAWNGLGGVGTGELFF. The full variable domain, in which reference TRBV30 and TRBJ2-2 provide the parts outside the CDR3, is SQTIHQWPATLVQPVGSPLSLECTVEGTSNPNLYWYRQAAGRGLQLLFYSVGIGQISSEVPQNLSASRPQDRQFILSSKKLLLSDSGFYLCAWNGLGGVGTGELFFGEGSRLTVL.

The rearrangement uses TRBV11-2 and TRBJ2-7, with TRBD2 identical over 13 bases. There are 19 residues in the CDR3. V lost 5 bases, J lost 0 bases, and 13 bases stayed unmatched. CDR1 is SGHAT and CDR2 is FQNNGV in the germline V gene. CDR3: CASSVGLAGAGLHSYEQYF. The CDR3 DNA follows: TGTGCCAGCAGCGTCGGACTAGCGGGAGCCGGTCTTCACTCCTACGAGCAGTACTTC.

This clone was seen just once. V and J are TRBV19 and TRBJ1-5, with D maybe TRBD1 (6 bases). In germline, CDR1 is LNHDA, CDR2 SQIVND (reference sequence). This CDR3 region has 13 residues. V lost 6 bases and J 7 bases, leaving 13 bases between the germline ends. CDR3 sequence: CASSQNRAQPQHF. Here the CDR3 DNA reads TGTGCCAGTAGCCAGAACAGGGCCCAGCCCCAGCATTTT.

The CDR3: CASSLGAAYEQYF. As DNA, the CDR3 is TGCGCCAGCAGCTTGGGGGCAGCCTACGAGCAGTACTTC. This chain uses TRBV5-1 with TRBJ2-7; D not resolved. The CDR3 runs to 13 residues. Germline assignment: CDR1 SGHRS and CDR2 YFSETQ. The germline V and J ends were trimmed by 0 bases and 2 bases, with 6 bases remaining between them.

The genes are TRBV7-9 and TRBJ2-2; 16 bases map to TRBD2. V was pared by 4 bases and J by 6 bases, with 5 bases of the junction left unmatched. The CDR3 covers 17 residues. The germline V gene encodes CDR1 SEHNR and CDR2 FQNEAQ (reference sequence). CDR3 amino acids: CASSSGTSGRVAGELFF. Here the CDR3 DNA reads TGTGCCAGCAGCTCTGGGACTAGCGGGAGGGTCGCCGGGGAGCTGTTTTTT.

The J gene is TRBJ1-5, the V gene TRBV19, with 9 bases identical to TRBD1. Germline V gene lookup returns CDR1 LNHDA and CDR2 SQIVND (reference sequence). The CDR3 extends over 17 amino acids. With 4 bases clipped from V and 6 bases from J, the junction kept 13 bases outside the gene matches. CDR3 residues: CASSTNRGPTSGQPQHF. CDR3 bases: TGTGCCAGTAGTACGAACAGGGGGCCAACGAGCGGTCAGCCCCAGCATTTT.

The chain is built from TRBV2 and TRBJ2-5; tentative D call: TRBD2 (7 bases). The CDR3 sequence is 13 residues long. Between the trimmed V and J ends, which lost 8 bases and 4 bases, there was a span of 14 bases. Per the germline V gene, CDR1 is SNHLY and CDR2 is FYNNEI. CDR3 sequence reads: CASRAGAGETQYF. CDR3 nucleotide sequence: TGTGCCAGCCGGGCGGGGGCAGGAGAGACCCAGTACTTC. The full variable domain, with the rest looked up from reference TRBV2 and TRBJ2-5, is EPEVTQTPSHQVTQMGQEVILRCVPISNHLYFYWYRQILGQKVEFLVSFYNNEISEKSEIFDDQFSVERPDGSNFTLKIRSTKLEDSAMYFCASRAGAGETQYFGPGTRLLVL.